The 22 T cell receptor beta chains below come from one sample, sequenced in a study of CD8+ T cells in alopecia areata. Treatment defined: oral pan-JAK inhibitor, 5-10 mg twice daily. The sequencing template was cDNA reverse transcribed from extracted RNA. Profiling relied on immunoSEQ multiplex PCR, and the TCRdb table lists in-frame clones only, not all of them. The sample holds tens of thousands of clones, approximately 66% seen once. Material: CD8+ T cells sorted from blood, obtained at week 24, from a patient treated with tofacitinib. All receptors derive from a human donor with alopecia areata.

The chain has TRBV30 and TRBJ1-3; 7 bases agree with TRBD1. The CDR3 extends over 13 amino acids. Per the germline V gene, CDR1 is GTSNPN and CDR2 is SVGIG (reference sequence). The J segment lost 2 bases and the V segment lost 4 bases, leaving 2 bases of the junction unmatched. CDR3 in DNA: TGTGCCTGGACAGGGGGACCTGGAAACACCATATATTTT. Protein sequence: CAWTGGPGNTIYF.

The chain uses TRBV9 and TRBJ2-3, with 8 bases aligning to TRBD2. Trimming at V came to 0 bases and at J to 0 bases, leaving 3 bases not matched to a gene. Germline V gene sequence: CDR1 SGDLS, CDR2 YYNGEE. The CDR3 extends over 16 amino acids. The CDR3 here is CASSVGSSGSTDTQYF. The CDR3 DNA is TGTGCCAGCAGCGTAGGATCTAGCGGGAGCACAGATACGCAGTATTTT.

The chain joins TRBV7-9 to TRBJ2-1; TRBD1 might be the D (6 bases). V was clipped by 6 bases and J by 3 bases, with 15 bases between them. This CDR3 is built from 15 residues. Germline CDR1 and CDR2: SEHNR and FQNEAQ (reference sequence). CDR3: CASRGLGGFYNEQFF. CDR3 DNA: TGTGCCAGCAGGGGGCTTGGGGGCTTCTACAATGAGCAGTTCTTC.

The CDR3 DNA follows: TGTGCCAGCAACTATAGGGGGGGGGCGAACACTGAAGCTTTCTTT. It yields the protein CASNYRGGANTEAFF. The rearrangement links TRBV27 to TRBJ1-1; D may be TRBD1 (6 bases). V lost 7 bases and J 1 base, leaving 16 bases between the germline ends. This CDR3 is 15 amino acids long. Germline V CDR1 and CDR2: MNHEY, SMNVEV (reference sequence).

The rearrangement uses TRBV2 and TRBJ2-7, with 13 nucleotides matching TRBD2. CDR3 length: 13 residues. V was pared by 8 bases and J by 7 bases, with 5 bases of the junction left unmatched. Germline loops: CDR1 SNHLY, CDR2 FYNNEI. Written as DNA, the CDR3 is TGTGCCAGCGGACTAGCGGGAGCGGTTGAGCAGTACTTC. As protein: CASGLAGAVEQYF.

This clone was found once. CDR3 sequence reads: CASRKRGGLDTQYF. The CDR3 DNA sequence: TGTGCCAGCAGGAAGCGGGGGGGCTTGGATACGCAGTATTTT. The genes are TRBV7-6 and TRBJ2-3; 10 bases agree with TRBD2. Trimming took 6 bases from V and 6 from J; bases not matched to a gene: 6. Germline V gene sequence: CDR1 SGHVS, CDR2 FNYEAQ. CDR3 length: 14 residues.

The chain recombines TRBV5-1 with TRBJ2-7, with 9 bases that match TRBD1. Looked up from germline, CDR1 is SGHRS and CDR2 is YFSETQ. This CDR3 comprises 15 residues. Losses at the gene ends were 1 base for V and 5 bases for J; bases not matched to a gene: 7. CDR3 sequence: CASSLSPGTGNEQYF. In nucleotides, the CDR3 is TGCGCCAGCAGCTTGAGTCCCGGGACAGGGAACGAGCAGTACTTC. The complete variable domain, with remaining parts taken from reference TRBV5-1 and TRBJ2-7, reads KAGVTQTPRYLIKTRGQQVTLSCSPISGHRSVSWYQQTPGQGLQFLFEYFSETQRNKGNFPGRFSGRQFSNSRSEMNVSTLELGDSALYLCASSLSPGTGNEQYFGPGTRLTVT.

This clone was detected only once. This chain joins TRBV2 and TRBJ2-7; no clear D. The V end was cut by 6 bases, the J end by 9 bases, with 18 bases between. Germline loops: CDR1 SNHLY, CDR2 FYNNEI. The CDR3 runs to 13 residues. DNA of the CDR3: TGTGCCAGCAGCCGTGACGGGCCCCGGGTGCAGTACTTC. Amino acid sequence: CASSRDGPRVQYF. The variable domain in full, completed from reference TRBV2 and TRBJ2-7, reads EPEVTQTPSHQVTQMGQEVILRCVPISNHLYFYWYRQILGQKVEFLVSFYNNEISEKSEIFDDQFSVERPDGSNFTLKIRSTKLEDSAMYFCASSRDGPRVQYFGPGTRLTVT.

This chain joins TRBV5-1 and TRBJ1-5; 8 bases line up with TRBD1. After removal of 4 bases from V and 6 bases from J, the junction contained 9 bases not matched to a gene. Germline CDR1 reads SGHRS; CDR2 reads YFSETQ. The CDR3 is made up of 15 amino acids. CDR3 sequence (DNA): TGCGCCAGCAGCCCGGGGACAGGCGGCGGTCAGCCCCAGCATTTT. It is translated as CASSPGTGGGQPQHF. Full variable domain (missing parts from reference TRBV5-1 and TRBJ1-5): KAGVTQTPRYLIKTRGQQVTLSCSPISGHRSVSWYQQTPGQGLQFLFEYFSETQRNKGNFPGRFSGRQFSNSRSEMNVSTLELGDSALYLCASSPGTGGGQPQHFGDGTRLSIL.

This chain connects TRBV7-9 to TRBJ2-5; 11 bases fit TRBD2. There are 14 residues in the CDR3. The V gene end was trimmed by 10 bases and the J gene end by 5 bases; junction bases not matched to a gene: 9. CDR1 SEHNR and CDR2 FQNEAQ come from the germline V gene (reference sequence). The CDR3 spells CATATSGGRETQYF. DNA of the CDR3: TGTGCCACCGCTACTAGCGGGGGTCGGGAGACCCAGTACTTC.

CDR3 DNA sequence: TGCGCCAGCAGCGCGACTAGCGGCTCCTACAATGAGCAGTTCTTC. This codes for CASSATSGSYNEQFF. This chain joins TRBV4-1 and TRBJ2-1, with 9 bases identical to TRBD2. V shed 5 bases, J shed 0 bases, and the junction held 2 bases outside the gene matches. Per germline, CDR1 MGHRA and CDR2 YSYEKL. The CDR3 runs to 15 residues.

The rearrangement joins TRBV27 to TRBJ1-2; D is possibly TRBD1 (5 bases). Trimming cost V 0 bases and J 8 bases, with 10 bases left between them. In germline, CDR1 is MNHEY, CDR2 SMNVEV (reference sequence). This CDR3 has 13 residues. In DNA, the CDR3 is TGTGCCAGCAGTTTATCAGGGGCGCAAGGCTACACCTTC. The encoded protein is CASSLSGAQGYTF.

This chain joins TRBV5-1 and TRBJ1-1; 7 bases match TRBD1. The CDR3 has 13 amino acids. V lost 7 bases to trimming and J lost 1 base; unmatched junction nucleotides: 4. Per the germline V gene, CDR1 is SGHRS and CDR2 is YFSETQ. This chain's CDR3 is CASGWTGNTEAFF. The DNA of the CDR3 is TGCGCCAGCGGATGGACAGGGAACACTGAAGCTTTCTTT.

The rearrangement uses TRBV23-1 and TRBJ2-4; 12 nucleotides line up with TRBD1. TRBV23-1 is filed as an ORF, its function uncertain. The CDR3 has 20 amino acids. The junction had 16 bases not matched to a gene; V was cut back by 6 bases and J by 1 base. The CDR3 protein is CASRSNYRDRGRWAKNIQYF. CDR3 bases: TGCGCCAGCAGGTCCAACTACCGGGACAGGGGGCGGTGGGCCAAAAACATTCAGTACTTC.

The chain links TRBV28 to TRBJ1-2; D possibly corresponds to TRBD1 (6 bases). Germline V lookup: CDR1 MDHEN, CDR2 SYDVKM. This CDR3 is 20 amino acids long. Trimming removed 5 bases at V and 8 bases at J, with 36 bases between. In DNA, the CDR3 is TGTGCCAGCAGTACGTTAGACGCGGGACAACCCTCCCGGGAGGCGGGGGGCTACACCTTC. This encodes CASSTLDAGQPSREAGGYTF.

The genes are TRBV6-5 and TRBJ1-1, with unresolved D. The germline V gene encodes CDR1 MNHEY and CDR2 SVGAGI. V was trimmed by 8 bases and J by 3 bases, leaving 13 bases between them. The CDR3 is made up of 13 amino acids. The CDR3 DNA sequence: TGTGCCAGCCTGAATGCGGACTACACTGAAGCTTTCTTT. Its translation: CASLNADYTEAFF.

The table lists this clone with a few counts. This sequence joins TRBV7-2 and TRBJ2-1; tentative D call: TRBD2 (5 bases). This CDR3 spans 11 amino acids. Deletions cut 8 bases from V and 7 bases from J, with 9 bases between. The germline V gene encodes CDR1 SGHTA and CDR2 FQGNSA. The CDR3 DNA is TGTGCCAGCCTAGCTGGGAATGAGCAGTTCTTC. Residues: CASLAGNEQFF.

The chain combines TRBV25-1 with TRBJ2-1; no definite D call. In germline, CDR1 is MGHDK, CDR2 SYGVNS. Between the trimmed V and J ends, which lost 3 bases and 6 bases, there was a span of 12 bases. This CDR3 spans 14 amino acids. CDR3 sequence: CASSDGSAANEQFF. Written as DNA, the CDR3 is TGTGCCAGCAGTGACGGCAGCGCGGCCAATGAGCAGTTCTTC.

V is TRBV29-1 and J is TRBJ1-2; 8 bases map to TRBD1. The germline gives CDR1 SQVTM, CDR2 ANQGSEA. V dropped 6 bases and J dropped 7; count of bases not matched to a gene: 4. The CDR3 consists of 11 residues. CDR3 sequence reads: CSVQGAGGYTF. CDR3 DNA sequence: TGCAGCGTGCAGGGGGCAGGTGGCTACACCTTC.

This chain links TRBV29-1 with TRBJ1-2; TRBD1 matches at 7 bases. The CDR3 spans 13 residues. CDR1 SQVTM and CDR2 ANQGSEA come from the germline V gene. J was trimmed by 5 bases and V by 1 base; bases with no gene match: 4. DNA for the CDR3: TGCAGCGTTGAAGTTACAGGGGATTATGGCTACACCTTC. This codes for CSVEVTGDYGYTF.

The rearrangement joins TRBV4-3 to TRBJ2-7, with TRBD1 identical over 7 bases. The germline gives CDR1 LGHNA, CDR2 YSLEER. The trim removed 1 base at V and 3 bases at J, leaving 3 bases unmatched. This CDR3 comprises 14 residues. CDR3: CASSQGAGGYEQYF. Here the CDR3 DNA reads TGCGCCAGCAGCCAAGGGGCAGGGGGCTACGAGCAGTACTTC.

The chain has TRBV28 and TRBJ2-7; 7 bases map to TRBD1. The trim removed 4 bases at V and 3 bases at J, leaving 6 bases unmatched. The CDR3 totals 14 residues. CDR1 MDHEN and CDR2 SYDVKM come from the germline V gene. The CDR3 region is CASSSSGQIYEQYF. In nucleotides, the CDR3 is TGTGCCAGCAGTTCCTCGGGACAGATCTACGAGCAGTACTTC.